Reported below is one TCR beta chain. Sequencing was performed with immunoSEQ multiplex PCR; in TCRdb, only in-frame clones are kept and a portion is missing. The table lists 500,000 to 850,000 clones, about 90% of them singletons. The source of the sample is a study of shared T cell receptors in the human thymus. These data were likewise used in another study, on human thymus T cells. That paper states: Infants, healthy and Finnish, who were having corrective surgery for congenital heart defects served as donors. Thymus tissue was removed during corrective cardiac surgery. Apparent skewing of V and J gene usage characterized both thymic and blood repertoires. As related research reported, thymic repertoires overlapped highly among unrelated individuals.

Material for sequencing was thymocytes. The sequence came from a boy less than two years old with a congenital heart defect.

The CDR3 loop is CASSANRASGDTIYF. CDR3 nucleotide sequence: TGTGCCAGCAGCGCAAATCGGGCCTCAGGGGACACCATATATTTT. V is TRBV13 and J is TRBJ1-3; weak D call: TRBD1 (6 bases). Germline V CDR1 and CDR2: PRHDT, FYEKMQ (reference sequence). V dropped 5 bases and J dropped 8 bases, with 19 bases sitting between them. CDR3 length equals 15 residues.